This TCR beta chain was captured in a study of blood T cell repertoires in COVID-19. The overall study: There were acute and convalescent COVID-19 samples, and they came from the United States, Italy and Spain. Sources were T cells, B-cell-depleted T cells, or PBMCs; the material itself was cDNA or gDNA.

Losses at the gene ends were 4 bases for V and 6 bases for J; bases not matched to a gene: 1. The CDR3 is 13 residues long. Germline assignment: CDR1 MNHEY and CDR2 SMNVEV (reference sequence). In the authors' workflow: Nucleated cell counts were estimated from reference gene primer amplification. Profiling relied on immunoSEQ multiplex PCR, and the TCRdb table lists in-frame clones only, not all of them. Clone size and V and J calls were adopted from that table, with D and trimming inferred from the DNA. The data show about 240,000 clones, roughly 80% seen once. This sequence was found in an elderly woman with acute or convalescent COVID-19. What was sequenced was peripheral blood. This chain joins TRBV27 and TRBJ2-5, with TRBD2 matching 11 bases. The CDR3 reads CASSSSGGKTQYF. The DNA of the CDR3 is TGTGCCAGCAGTTCTAGCGGGGGGAAGACCCAGTACTTC.